This TCR beta chain was identified during a study of blood T cells in healthy people across ages. Notes on this clonotype: Its antigen remains unknown.

The use of a sample-barcoded 5' primer and a J-beta primer mix characterized a second PCR of roughly 6 to 12 cycles. TCRdb independently ran MiXCR on the 5' RACE reads; one entry per CDR3 protein. The sample lists about 900,000 distinct CDR3 sequences; approximately 67% were seen once. The V gene lost 6 bases and the J gene lost 4 bases, with 16 bases spanning the gap. CDR1 is SGHTA, CDR2 FQGTGA, per germline. The CDR3 sequence is 16 residues long. Points from the study as a whole: Strong correlation was found linking TCR beta diversity to naive T cell percentage.

This TCR came from a man aged 25-45 years in good health. The chain is built from TRBV7-3 and TRBJ2-6; D may be TRBD1 or TRBD2 (5 bases each). Sequencing input: blood. The CDR3 coding sequence is TGTGCCAGCAGTTACTCCGGGGCTCGGGGGGCCAACGTCCTGACTTTC. Residues: CASSYSGARGANVLTF.